Sequencing of this TCR beta chain was carried out in a study of spatial heterogeneity in lung cancer. V was trimmed by 5 bases and J by 6 bases, leaving 15 bases between them. CDR1 is DFQATT, CDR2 SNEGSKA, per germline (reference sequence). The CDR3 has 13 amino acids. Only a few counts were recorded for this clonotype. Time point noted: sample taken at primary tumor resection. The authors sequenced whole RNA from tumor, nontumor lung or frozen PBMC without sorting. Via MiXCR, TCRdb re-called the 5' RACE reads, giving one row per CDR3 protein. The sample records about 38,000 distinct CDR3 sequences, 7.5% being singletons.

The chain is built from TRBV20-1 and TRBJ2-3; perhaps D is TRBD1 or TRBD2 (5 bases each). The sequence was obtained from a male donor with early-stage non-small cell lung cancer. Sequenced here: PBMCs, sampled at surgery. The CDR3 sequence is CSAGGQNSDTQYF. Written as DNA, the CDR3 is TGCAGTGCTGGAGGACAAAATAGCGATACGCAGTATTTT.